What follows are 17 T cell receptor beta chains derived from one specimen sequenced in a study of identical twins (dated by TCRdb to the mid-2010s). The library was produced with 5' RACE. Sequencing was carried out with an Illumina HiSeq 2000. TCRdb ran its own pipeline on the public reads, namely fastp trimming at Q25 and MiXCR clone calling, and kept in-frame beta chains. Under each unique CDR3 protein, matching rows form one entry showing the most common genes and DNA. The sample table holds 570,000 or so distinct CDR3 sequences, of which 9.5% to 10% were seen once. Under 3% of the sample rests with the top ten. The data were also submitted as part of a second study, on yellow fever vaccine responses in identical twins.

Sequencing used PBMCs. The receptors originated from a young woman in good health.

The rearrangement joins TRBV18 to TRBJ2-1; possibly TRBD2 for D (7 bases). V was cut by 2 bases and J by 5 bases, with 16 bases left in between. The CDR3 sequence is 16 residues long. Germline lookup yields CDR1 KGHSH and CDR2 LQKENI. For the CDR3, the DNA is TGTGCCAGCTCACCATCCGGAGGGGGGGTACACAATGAGCAGTTCTTC. Protein product: CASSPSGGGVHNEQFF.

CDR3 amino acids: CASSFTSGGSEQFF. CDR3 sequence (DNA): TGTGCCAGCAGCTTTACTAGCGGAGGCAGTGAGCAGTTCTTC. The chain has TRBV11-3 and TRBJ2-1; 8 bases map to TRBD2. The CDR3 spans 14 residues. Germline CDR1 reads SGHNT; CDR2 reads YENEEA. V dropped 3 bases and J dropped 9; count of bases not matched to a gene: 7.

This clonotype was seen a handful of times. This chain uses TRBV25-1 with TRBJ2-2; the D is unclear. The germline V gene encodes CDR1 MGHDK and CDR2 SYGVNS. This CDR3 is 15 amino acids long. V was pared by 1 base and J by 1 base, with 7 bases between. The CDR3 loop reads CASSEWGRNTGELFF. CDR3 bases: TGTGCCAGCAGTGAATGGGGTAGGAACACCGGGGAGCTGTTTTTT. The variable domain in full, with the rest retrieved from reference TRBV25-1 and TRBJ2-2, is EADIYQTPRYLVIGTGKKITLECSQTMGHDKMYWYQQDPGMELHLIHYSYGVNSTEKGDLSSESTVSRIRTEHFPLTLESARPSHTSQYLCASSEWGRNTGELFFGEGSRLTVL.

This clonotype has ten or more counts. CDR3 in amino acids: CASSLTGYEQYF. Written as DNA, the CDR3 is TGTGCCAGCAGTCTTACAGGGTACGAGCAGTACTTC. The chain is built from TRBV7-9 and TRBJ2-7, with D tentatively TRBD1 (6 bases). Looked up from germline, CDR1 is SEHNR and CDR2 is FQNEAQ (reference sequence). CDR3 length: 12 amino acids. V lost 6 bases and J lost 4, with 10 bases in between.

This chain joins TRBV20-1 and TRBJ2-1, with D maybe TRBD2 (5 bases). V was pared by 6 bases and J by 4 bases, with 19 bases between. The CDR3 has 15 amino acids. CDR1 and CDR2 from the germline V gene are DFQATT and SNEGSKA (reference sequence). The CDR3 reads CSATTGGLVYNEQFF. The CDR3 DNA sequence: TGCAGTGCCACCACCGGAGGACTGGTATACAATGAGCAGTTCTTC.

The chain employs TRBV2 and TRBJ2-1; the D gene is possibly TRBD2 (6 bases). V shed 5 bases and J shed 8 bases, with 10 bases lying between them. Germline V gene sequence: CDR1 SNHLY, CDR2 FYNNEI. This CDR3 comprises 12 residues. The DNA of the CDR3 is TGTGCCAGCAGTCGGGAGCTATATGAGCAGTTCTTC. Amino acid sequence: CASSRELYEQFF.

This clonotype was found a few times. The rearrangement joins TRBV7-2 to TRBJ2-7, with TRBD2 matching 9 bases. The CDR3 has 16 amino acids. V shed 1 base, J shed 10 bases, and the junction held 14 bases outside the gene matches. Germline CDR1 and CDR2: SGHTA and FQGNSA. The DNA for the CDR3 is TGTGCCAGCAGCTTAGTAGTGGCTAGCGGGGCTACGAAACAGTACTTC. Translated: CASSLVVASGATKQYF.

The J gene is TRBJ2-7, the V gene TRBV4-3; the match to TRBD2 covers 12 bases. This CDR3 contains 16 residues. Germline assignment: CDR1 LGHNA and CDR2 YSLEER. V was clipped by 3 bases and J by 4 bases; unmatched bases: 7. The CDR3 is CASSQASGRAVYEQYF. CDR3 nucleotide sequence: TGCGCCAGCAGCCAGGCTAGCGGGAGGGCCGTTTACGAGCAGTACTTC.

The chain joins TRBV4-2 to TRBJ2-7; possible D gene TRBD1, 6 bases. The CDR3 spans 14 residues. Per the germline V gene, CDR1 is LGHNA and CDR2 is YNFKEQ. V was cut by 4 bases and J by 3 bases, with 13 bases left in between. The CDR3 DNA is TGTGCCAGCAGCCCCCCCTCCAGGGGCTACGAGCAGTACTTC. Its translation: CASSPPSRGYEQYF.

This chain connects TRBV7-2 to TRBJ2-3; possible D gene TRBD2, 6 bases. The CDR3 consists of 17 residues. Germline values: CDR1 SGHTA, CDR2 FQGNSA. Trimming cost V 3 bases and J 6 bases, with 22 bases left between them. The CDR3 is CASSFIELVAGWDTQYF. The DNA for the CDR3 is TGTGCCAGCAGCTTTATTGAACTCGTGGCGGGATGGGATACGCAGTATTTT. The variable domain in full, completed from reference TRBV7-2 and TRBJ2-3, reads GAGVSQSPSNKVTEKGKDVELRCDPISGHTALYWYRQSLGQGLEFLIYFQGNSAPDKSGLPSDRFSAERTGGSVSTLTIQRTQQEDSAVYLCASSFIELVAGWDTQYFGPGTRLTVL.

The rearrangement joins TRBV19 to TRBJ1-1, with TRBD1 as a possible D gene (5 bases). V gave up 4 bases and J gave up 4 bases, with 16 bases separating them. CDR1 is LNHDA, CDR2 SQIVND, per germline (reference sequence). The CDR3 has 15 residues. CDR3 sequence reads: CASSTVGGKGTEAFF. The CDR3 DNA reads as TGTGCCAGTAGTACGGTCGGGGGGAAGGGCACTGAAGCTTTCTTT. The complete variable domain, with remaining parts taken from reference TRBV19 and TRBJ1-1, reads DGGITQSPKYLFRKEGQNVTLSCEQNLNHDAMYWYRQDPGQGLRLIYYSQIVNDFQKGDIAEGYSVSREKKESFPLTVTSAQKNPTAFYLCASSTVGGKGTEAFFGQGTRLTVV.

This clonotype was counted ten times or more. The V and J genes are TRBV27 and TRBJ2-7; 8 bases are a match to TRBD2. The CDR3 contains 15 residues. The germline CDR1 and CDR2 sequences are MNHEY and SMNVEV (reference sequence). V lost 2 bases to trimming and J lost 0 bases; unmatched junction nucleotides: 3. CDR3 amino acids: CASSLSAGGSYEQYF. The CDR3 DNA follows: TGTGCCAGCAGTTTAAGTGCGGGGGGCTCCTACGAGCAGTACTTC.

The genes are TRBV18 and TRBJ1-2; D may be TRBD1 (5 bases). The CDR3 runs 14 residues. CDR1 and CDR2 from the germline V gene are KGHSH and LQKENI. The V end was cut by 3 bases, the J end by 4 bases, with 12 bases between. Here the CDR3 DNA reads TGTGCCAGCTCACCTTTGGACACCATCTATGGCTACACCTTC. This encodes CASSPLDTIYGYTF.

Only a few counts were recorded for this clonotype. This chain joins TRBV3-1 and TRBJ2-2; D tentatively fits TRBD1 or TRBD2 (5 bases each). The CDR3 consists of 13 residues. Per germline, CDR1 LGHDT and CDR2 YNNKEL (reference sequence). V lost 4 bases to trimming and J lost 7 bases, with 10 bases between them. The CDR3 is CASSRGTSGELFF. In DNA form, the CDR3 reads TGTGCCAGCAGCCGAGGGACCAGCGGGGAGCTGTTTTTT.

This chain uses TRBV20-1 with TRBJ1-6; 8 positions agree with TRBD1. The ends lost 3 bases at V and 9 bases at J; junction bases unmatched: 7. CDR3 size: 14 residues. Germline values: CDR1 DFQATT, CDR2 SNEGSKA (reference sequence). CDR3 bases: TGCAGTGCTAGCGACGGGACAGGCGGTTCACCCCTCCACTTT. Protein sequence: CSASDGTGGSPLHF.

This clonotype came up many times. This rearrangement joins TRBV4-3 to TRBJ2-1, with 11 nucleotides matching TRBD2. V lost 0 bases and J lost 4; bases outside the gene matches: 14. Germline CDR1 and CDR2: LGHNA and YSLEER. The length of the CDR3 is 20 residues. CDR3 residues: CASSQDPGTSGTYGYNEQFF. Written as DNA, the CDR3 is TGCGCCAGCAGCCAAGATCCCGGGACTAGCGGAACGTACGGGTACAATGAGCAGTTCTTC.

The rearrangement joins TRBV7-2 to TRBJ2-5; the match to TRBD1 covers 11 bases. This CDR3 has 14 amino acids. From germline, CDR1 is SGHTA and CDR2 FQGNSA. V lost 5 bases to trimming and J lost 6 bases; unmatched junction nucleotides: 5. The CDR3 DNA sequence: TGTGCCAGCAGCCGGGGGACAGGGGGGAAGACCCAGTACTTC. Its protein is CASSRGTGGKTQYF. The complete variable domain, with remaining parts taken from reference TRBV7-2 and TRBJ2-5, reads GAGVSQSPSNKVTEKGKDVELRCDPISGHTALYWYRQSLGQGLEFLIYFQGNSAPDKSGLPSDRFSAERTGGSVSTLTIQRTQQEDSAVYLCASSRGTGGKTQYFGPGTRLLVL.